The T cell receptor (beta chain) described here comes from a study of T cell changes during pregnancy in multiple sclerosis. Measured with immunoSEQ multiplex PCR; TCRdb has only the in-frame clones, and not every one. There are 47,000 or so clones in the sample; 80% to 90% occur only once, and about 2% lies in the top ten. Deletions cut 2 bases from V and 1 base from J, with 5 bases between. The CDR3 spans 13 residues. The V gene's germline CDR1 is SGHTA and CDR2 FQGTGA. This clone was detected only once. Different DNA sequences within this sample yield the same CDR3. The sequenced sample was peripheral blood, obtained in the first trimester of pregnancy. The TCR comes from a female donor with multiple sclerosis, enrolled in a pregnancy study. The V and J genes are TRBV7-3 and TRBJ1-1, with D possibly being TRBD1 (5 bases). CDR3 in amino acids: CASSLGQNTEAFF. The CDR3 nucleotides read TGTGCCAGCAGCTTAGGACAGAACACTGAAGCTTTCTTT.